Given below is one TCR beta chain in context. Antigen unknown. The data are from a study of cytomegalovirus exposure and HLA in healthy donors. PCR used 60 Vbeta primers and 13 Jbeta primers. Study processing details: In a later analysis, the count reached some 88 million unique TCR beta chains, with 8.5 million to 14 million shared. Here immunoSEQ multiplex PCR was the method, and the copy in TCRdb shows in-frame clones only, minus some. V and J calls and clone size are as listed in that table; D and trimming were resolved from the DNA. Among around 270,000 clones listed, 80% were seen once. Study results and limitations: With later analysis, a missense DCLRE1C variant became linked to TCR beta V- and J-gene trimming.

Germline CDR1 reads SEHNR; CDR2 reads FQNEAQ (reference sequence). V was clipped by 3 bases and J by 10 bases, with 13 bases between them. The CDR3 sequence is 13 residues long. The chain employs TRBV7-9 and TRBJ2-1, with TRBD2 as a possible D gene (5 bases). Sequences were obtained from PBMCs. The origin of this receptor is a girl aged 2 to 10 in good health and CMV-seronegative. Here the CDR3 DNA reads TGTGCCAGCAGCTTGTTGGCGGGTAAGGAGCAGTTCTTC. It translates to CASSLLAGKEQFF. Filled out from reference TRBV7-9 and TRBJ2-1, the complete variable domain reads DTGVSQNPRHKITKRGQNVTFRCDPISEHNRLYWYRQTLGQGPEFLTYFQNEAQLEKSRLLSDRFSAERPKGSFSTLEIQRTEQGDSAMYLCASSLLAGKEQFFGPGTRLTVL.